This TCR beta chain appears in the sequencing data of a study of blood T cell repertoires in COVID-19. Some clones are missing from TCRdb's copy, which holds only in-frame ones; the method was immunoSEQ multiplex PCR. The sample lists about 150,000 clones, roughly 89% seen once, with around 5% in the top ten. The TCR was taken from a human donor in a cohort sampled during active COVID-19. Sequences were obtained from peripheral blood.

The chain's CDR3 is CASSSRWLAGGHNEQFF. For the CDR3, the DNA is TGTGCCAGCAGCTCCCGTTGGCTAGCGGGGGGGCACAATGAGCAGTTCTTC. The V and J genes are TRBV7-2 and TRBJ2-1, with 12 bases that match TRBD2. The CDR3 runs to 17 residues. Germline CDR1 reads SGHTA; CDR2 reads FQGNSA. The V and J ends lost 4 bases and 5 bases, in that order; junction bases with no gene match: 9.